The 27 T cell receptor gamma chains reported below all come from one sample, sequenced in a study of gamma delta lymphoproliferative disorders and STAT genes. Genomic DNA from isolated PBMCs served as the sequencing template. TCRdb re-identified clones in the multiplex PCR reads via CATT. The sample includes approximately 2,200 gamma-chain clones, about 10% of them seen just once. Source material: blood. Every receptor here comes from a human donor in good health.

Within the sample, this clone is medium-sized. J is TRGJ1 or TRGJ2 and V is TRGV4. TCRdb gives no J gene; it was assigned here by matching the DNA to germline. Trimming took 2 bases from V and 5 from J; bases not matched to a gene: 12. The CDR3 extends over 15 amino acids. CDR1 is EGSTGY, CDR2 YDSYTSSV, per germline. The chain's CDR3 is CATWDEKSRDYKKLF. The DNA for the CDR3 is TGTGCCACCTGGGATGAGAAATCTCGGGATTATAAGAAACTCTTT.

By its share, this clone is medium-sized. The chain combines TRGV8 with TRGJP2. TCRdb leaves out the J gene; it was filled in here by matching the DNA to germline. The length of the CDR3 is 17 residues. The J segment lost 0 bases and the V segment lost 0 bases, leaving 7 bases of the junction unmatched. CDR1 is VENAVY and CDR2 is YDSYNSRV in the germline V gene. The CDR3 spells CATWDRRRYSSDWIKTF. The CDR3 bases are TGTGCCACCTGGGATAGGCGAAGGTATAGTAGTGATTGGATCAAGACGTTT.

This clone is labeled as medium-sized (0.01 to 0.1%). No DNA is shown, since the ends of the CDR3 on it are uncertain; the CDR3 is the one TCRdb lists. No call exists for the J gene, whereas the V gene is TRGV11. TRGV11 is flagged as an ORF with uncertain function. The CDR3 length is 16 residues, termini included. CDR3 loop: CTTVPAGLGKYYKKLF.

This clone is medium-sized by share. The gene calls are TRGV4 and TRGJ1 or TRGJ2. The J gene, not given by TCRdb, was assigned here from a germline match of the nucleotide sequence. The CDR3 is 16 residues long. Germline CDR1 and CDR2: EGSTGY and YDSYTSSV. With 0 bases clipped from V and 0 bases from J, the junction kept 8 bases outside the gene matches. The CDR3 sequence is CATWDGLWSNYYKKLF. The CDR3 nucleotides read TGTGCCACCTGGGATGGGCTTTGGTCGAATTATTATAAGAAACTCTTT.

On this clone itself: Because the CDR3's place on the DNA is in doubt, the DNA is left out and the CDR3 is given as listed by TCRdb. For the V gene the call is TRGV11; the J gene has no call. TRGV11 falls under the ORF class, with uncertain function. 19 amino acids form the CDR3, both terminal residues included. CDR3 region: CTTVPAGLGPPGTGWFKIF.

By its share, this clone is medium-sized. The chain employs TRGV2 and TRGJ1 or TRGJ2. The J gene was not available in TCRdb and was assigned here by matching the DNA to germline segments. CDR1 and CDR2 from the germline V gene are EGSNGY and YDSYNSKV. The CDR3 has 13 amino acids. Trimming at V came to 0 bases and at J to 5 bases, leaving 4 bases not matched to a gene. The chain's CDR3 is CATWDGGDYKKLF. Here the CDR3 DNA reads TGTGCCACCTGGGACGGGGGGGATTATAAGAAACTCTTT.

By sample fraction, this clone is medium-sized. The rearrangement uses TRGV9 and TRGJ1 or TRGJ2. TCRdb lists no J gene, so it was determined here by aligning the DNA to germline. Per the germline V gene, CDR1 is GITISATS and CDR2 is ISYDGTV (reference sequence). V shed 4 bases and J 6 bases; nucleotides not matched to a gene: 6. This CDR3 spans 12 amino acids. Here the CDR3 reads CALWDGGYKKLF. The CDR3, as DNA: TGTGCCTTGTGGGACGGTGGTTATAAGAAACTCTTT.

This clone is categorized as medium-sized. The rearrangement links TRGV4 to TRGJ1 or TRGJ2. The J gene, left out of TCRdb, was set here by checking the DNA against germline. Germline V CDR1 and CDR2: EGSTGY, YDSYTSSV. The trim removed 6 bases at V and 12 bases at J, leaving 8 bases unmatched. The CDR3 loop spans 10 amino acids. CDR3 bases: TGTGCCACCTGGCTCGCGGGGAAACTCTTT. Its protein is CATWLAGKLF.

In its sample, this clone ranks as large. Other DNA sequences in this sample translate to the same CDR3. This chain connects TRGV10 to TRGJP1. Since TCRdb gives no J gene, matching the DNA to germline was used here to assign it. TRGV10 counts as an open reading frame of uncertain function. V gave up 8 bases and J gave up 4 bases; unmatched junction bases: 8. This CDR3 comprises 14 residues. The CDR3 loop reads CAAWDSNTGWFKIF. In DNA, the CDR3 is TGTGCTGCGTGGGATTCCAACACTGGTTGGTTCAAGATATTT.

The V segment is TRGV4, and no J call was made. The CDR3 extends over 10 amino acids. CDR1 EGSTGY and CDR2 YDSYTSSV come from the germline V gene. CDR3 sequence: CATWDGSELF. The CDR3 nucleotides read TGTGCCACCTGGGATGGTTCCGAACTCTTT.

Judged by abundance, this clone is medium-sized (0.01 to 0.1%). Within the sample, other DNA sequences also encode this same CDR3. V usage is TRGV4 and J usage is TRGJ1 or TRGJ2. As TCRdb names no J gene, one was assigned here on the basis of a DNA match to germline. Germline CDR1 is EGSTGY and CDR2 is YDSYTSSV. J gave up 1 base and V 4 bases, and 1 base lay outside the gene matches. The CDR3 runs 12 residues. As DNA, the CDR3 is TGTGCCACCTGGGAAAATTATTATAAGAAACTCTTT. Translating it yields CATWENYYKKLF.

The sample holds a few counts of this clone. The genes are TRGV9 and TRGJ1 or TRGJ2. Because TCRdb records no J gene, it was assigned here through a match of the DNA to germline. The CDR3 consists of 11 residues. CDR1 is GITISATS, CDR2 ISYDGTV, per germline (reference sequence). Trimming took 6 bases from V and 1 from J; bases not matched to a gene: 0. This chain's CDR3 is CALWNYYKKLF. CDR3 sequence (DNA): TGTGCCTTGTGGAATTATTATAAGAAACTCTTT.

This clone is classed as medium-sized. V gene TRGV2 combines with J gene TRGJ1 or TRGJ2. The J gene, missing from TCRdb, was assigned here through DNA to germline matching. Germline V gene data show CDR1 as EGSNGY and CDR2 as YDSYNSKV. This CDR3 spans 12 amino acids. Losses at the gene ends were 5 bases for V and 2 bases for J; bases not matched to a gene: 3. The DNA for the CDR3 is TGTGCCACCTGGGGCCATTATTATAAGAAACTCTTT. Translation: CATWGHYYKKLF.

This clone has more than one count but fewer than ten. The chain has TRGV4 and TRGJ1 or TRGJ2. TCRdb gives no J gene; it was assigned here by matching the DNA to germline. V dropped 6 bases and J dropped 2; count of bases not matched to a gene: 1. Per the germline V gene, CDR1 is EGSTGY and CDR2 is YDSYTSSV. The length of the CDR3 is 11 residues. In DNA, the CDR3 is TGTGCCACCTGGCATTATTATAAGAAACTCTTT. Translating it yields CATWHYYKKLF.

The V gene is TRGV4, the J gene TRGJ1 or TRGJ2. TCRdb leaves out the J gene; it was filled in here by matching the DNA to germline. This CDR3 region has 11 residues. Germline values: CDR1 EGSTGY, CDR2 YDSYTSSV. With 9 bases clipped from V and 2 bases from J, the junction kept 4 bases outside the gene matches. The CDR3 DNA sequence: TGTGCCACCCAGGATTATTATAAGAAACTCTTT. Protein product: CATQDYYKKLF.

In the case of this clone: A junction boundary mismatches the germline segment, possibly from a read error. The rearrangement links TRGV10 to TRGJ1 or TRGJ2. No J gene was available from TCRdb, and it was assigned here by a germline match of the DNA. TRGV10 is noted as an ORF with a role that remains uncertain. The CDR3 has 11 residues. This CDR3 is CAGRHRNKKLF. The DNA for the CDR3 is TGCGCGGGACGTCACCGGAATAAGAAACTCTTT.

This clone qualifies as medium-sized. This rearrangement joins TRGV4 to TRGJ1 or TRGJ2. As TCRdb names no J gene, one was assigned here on the basis of a DNA match to germline. The CDR3 is made up of 16 amino acids. The germline V gene encodes CDR1 EGSTGY and CDR2 YDSYTSSV. J gave up 0 bases and V 9 bases, and 17 bases lay outside the gene matches. The CDR3 coding sequence is TGTGCCACCATATTAGGCTTCGGTCGGAATTATTATAAGAAACTCTTT. Translating gives CATILGFGRNYYKKLF.

This clone ranks as medium-sized. It is unclear where the CDR3 begins or ends on the DNA, so no DNA is shown, and the CDR3 is as TCRdb lists it. The V gene was identified as TRGV11, while no J gene was called. TRGV11 is an open reading frame, and its role is uncertain. The CDR3 is made up of 17 amino acids, end residues included. This chain's CDR3 is CTTVPAGLGAFRGKKLF.

By sample share, this clone is medium-sized. The CDR3: CATWDGLADKKLF. The CDR3 DNA follows: TGTGCCACCTGGGACGGATTAGCGGATAAGAAACTCTTT. The rearrangement joins TRGV2 to TRGJ1 or TRGJ2. TCRdb leaves out the J gene; it was filled in here by matching the DNA to germline. Per germline, CDR1 EGSNGY and CDR2 YDSYNSKV. The CDR3 is made up of 13 amino acids. The V and J ends lost 1 base and 8 bases, in that order; junction bases with no gene match: 8.

By share of the sample, this clone is medium-sized. The rearrangement links TRGV8 to TRGJ1 or TRGJ2. Since TCRdb gives no J gene, matching the DNA to germline was used here to assign it. Germline CDR1 and CDR2: VENAVY and YDSYNSRV. J lost 9 bases, V lost 3 bases, and 5 bases had no gene match. The CDR3 is 11 amino acids. CDR3 sequence reads: CATWDYVKKLF. DNA for the CDR3: TGTGCCACCTGGGATTATGTTAAGAAACTCTTT.

This clone counts as medium-sized. The V gene is TRGV5, the J gene TRGJ1 or TRGJ2. The J gene, absent from TCRdb, was called here by matching the DNA to germline. CDR3 length: 13 amino acids. Unmatched junction bases numbered 6, after V lost 3 bases and J lost 4 bases. Germline V gene data show CDR1 as VINAFY and CDR2 as YDVSNSKD. CDR3 sequence (DNA): TGTGCCACCTGGGACGGTTTGTATTATAAGAAACTCTTT. It is translated as CATWDGLYYKKLF.

In its sample, this clone ranks as medium-sized (0.01 to 0.1%). Within the sample, other DNA sequences also encode this same CDR3. This chain connects TRGV4 to TRGJ1 or TRGJ2. The J gene is absent in TCRdb and was assigned here via DNA matching to germline. CDR3 length: 11 residues. Trimming took 0 bases from V and 12 from J; bases not matched to a gene: 5. Germline V lookup: CDR1 EGSTGY, CDR2 YDSYTSSV. The chain's CDR3 is CATWDGRGKLF. The CDR3 nucleotides are TGTGCCACCTGGGATGGGCGGGGGAAACTCTTT.

In its sample, this clone ranks as medium-sized. The chain couples TRGV3 to TRGJ1 or TRGJ2. The J gene, not given by TCRdb, was assigned here from a germline match of the nucleotide sequence. The trim removed 0 bases at V and 6 bases at J, leaving 14 bases unmatched. CDR1 is VTNTFY, CDR2 YDVSTARD, per germline (reference sequence). The CDR3 is made up of 16 amino acids. The CDR3 is CATWDRTGGLIYKKLF. The CDR3 region has the DNA TGTGCCACCTGGGACAGGACGGGGGGCCTTATTTATAAGAAACTCTTT.

Sample share makes this clone medium-sized (0.01 to 0.1%). J is TRGJ1 or TRGJ2 and V is TRGV4. In the absence of a J gene in TCRdb, the DNA was matched to germline to assign it here. V shed 3 bases and J 0 bases; nucleotides not matched to a gene: 5. Looked up from germline, CDR1 is EGSTGY and CDR2 is YDSYTSSV. CDR3 length equals 14 residues. The CDR3 DNA is TGTGCCACCTGGGATCGATTGAATTATTATAAGAAACTCTTT. It is translated as CATWDRLNYYKKLF.

This clone is labeled medium-sized. The J gene is TRGJ1 or TRGJ2, the V gene TRGV9. Here the J gene was assigned by germline matching of the DNA, as TCRdb has none. CDR1 is GITISATS and CDR2 is ISYDGTV in the germline V gene (reference sequence). V trimming: 2 bases; J trimming: 0 bases; junction bases outside the gene matches: 4. The length of the CDR3 is 14 residues. The CDR3 here is CALWEGPNYYKKLF. CDR3 DNA: TGTGCCTTGTGGGAGGGACCGAATTATTATAAGAAACTCTTT.

In this sample, this clone is medium-sized. V usage is TRGV3 and J usage is TRGJ1 or TRGJ2. TCRdb gives no J gene; it was assigned here by matching the DNA to germline. This CDR3 is built from 14 residues. Germline V lookup: CDR1 VTNTFY, CDR2 YDVSTARD (reference sequence). V gave up 0 bases and J gave up 7 bases; unmatched junction bases: 9. Written as DNA, the CDR3 is TGTGCCACCTGGGACAGGCGGGGGCGGTATAAGAAACTCTTT. Protein sequence: CATWDRRGRYKKLF.

This clone counts as medium-sized (0.01 to 0.1%). The chain couples TRGV11 to TRGJ1 or TRGJ2. Matching the DNA to germline supplied the J gene, which TCRdb does not give. TRGV11 is known as an ORF, though its function is uncertain. V gave up 1 base and J gave up 7 bases; unmatched junction bases: 10. The CDR3 runs to 15 residues. The CDR3 nucleotides are TGTGCCTGCTGGATTAGGCAAGGGGTCGGGTATAAGAAACTCTTT. It specifies CACWIRQGVGYKKLF.